These 23 T cell receptor beta chains share one sample of origin, sequenced in a study of OX40 agonist ivuxolimab in advanced cancers. Profiled with immunoSEQ multiplex PCR; TCRdb holds only in-frame clones, not every one. Of some 74,000 clones in the sample, roughly four fifths were seen once. The sequencing here drew on CD4+ or CD8+ T cells sorted from blood, taken in a trial of the OX40 agonist ivuxolimab. The receptors were sampled from an adult with an advanced solid tumor such as melanoma, head and neck, liver or kidney cancer.

V usage is TRBV28 and J usage is TRBJ2-1; 7 nucleotides align to TRBD1. Trimming removed 10 bases from V and 5 bases from J; junction bases left unmatched: 8. Germline CDR1 reads MDHEN; CDR2 reads SYDVKM. The CDR3 is 13 amino acids. The CDR3 DNA sequence: TGTGCCACTCGACAGGGATCTAACAATGAGCAGTTCTTC. Protein: CATRQGSNNEQFF.

As regards this clone: The identical CDR3 is also encoded by other nucleotide sequences in the sample. V is TRBV2 and J is TRBJ2-3, with a possible D match to TRBD1 (6 bases). Trimming shortened V by 2 bases and J by 1 base, and 7 bases separated the two germline ends. This CDR3 has 14 residues. Germline CDR1 reads SNHLY; CDR2 reads FYNNEI. The CDR3 sequence is CASSEQGRTDTQYF. DNA for the CDR3: TGTGCCAGCAGTGAACAGGGGCGCACAGATACGCAGTATTTT.

This chain joins TRBV15 and TRBJ1-4; tentatively, D is TRBD1 (5 bases). The CDR3 spans 14 residues. Germline V gene lookup returns CDR1 LNHNV and CDR2 YYDKDF (reference sequence). V was pared by 7 bases and J by 4 bases, with 13 bases between. The CDR3 DNA is TGTGCCACCACAACGGGACGGATTAATGAAAAACTGTTTTTT. Protein sequence: CATTTGRINEKLFF.

Concerning this clone itself: Germline and junction disagree at one end, which may indicate a read error. The CDR3: CSVREGQGYGHTF. The DNA of the CDR3 is TGCAGCGTCCGGGAGGGACAGGGCTATGGCCACACCTTC. The V gene is TRBV29-1, the J gene TRBJ1-2, with 9 bases matching TRBD1. The germline CDR1 and CDR2 sequences are SQVTM and ANQGSEA. The CDR3 runs 13 residues. The full variable domain, in which reference TRBV29-1 and TRBJ1-2 provide the parts outside the CDR3, is SAVISQKPSRDICQRGTSLTIQCQVDSQVTMMFWYRQQPGQSLTLIATANQGSEATYESGFVIDKFPISRPNLTFSTLTVSNMSPEDSSIYLCSVREGQGYGHTFGSGTRLTVV.

J is TRBJ2-5 and V is TRBV21-1. TRBV21-1 is an annotated pseudogene. This CDR3 is 16 amino acids long. CDR3 region: CASSSHPQIGKETQYF. The CDR3 DNA reads as TGTGCCAGCAGCTCCCATCCGCAGATAGGGAAAGAGACCCAGTACTTC.

The CDR3 DNA reads TGTGCCAGCAGCTTATCTAGCGGGAGGGATGAGCAGTTCTTC. This gives the protein CASSLSSGRDEQFF. The chain joins TRBV11-3 to TRBJ2-1; TRBD2 agrees at 12 bases. This CDR3 contains 14 residues. Germline loops: CDR1 SGHNT, CDR2 YENEEA. V lost 2 bases to trimming and J lost 8 bases; unmatched junction nucleotides: 1.

The chain has TRBV5-6 and TRBJ2-3; 10 nucleotides match TRBD2. With V trimmed by 2 bases and J by 6 bases, 6 bases remained unmatched. Germline CDR1 reads SGHDT; CDR2 reads YYEEEE. The CDR3 spans 15 residues. CDR3 sequence: CASSFKAGGPDTQYF. The CDR3, as DNA: TGTGCCAGCAGCTTCAAAGCGGGAGGGCCGGATACGCAGTATTTT.

The rearrangement uses TRBV6-6 and TRBJ2-5; D unclear. Per germline, CDR1 MNHNY and CDR2 SVGAGI (reference sequence). Trimming stripped 0 bases from V and 5 bases from J, with 13 bases between. The CDR3 runs to 15 residues. The CDR3, as DNA: TGTGCCAGCAGTTACTCGTGGCAGATTCGGGAGACCCAGTACTTC. This gives the protein CASSYSWQIRETQYF.

Relative to its sample, this clone is medium-sized. The chain links TRBV5-1 to TRBJ2-1; TRBD2 matches 7 bases. V dropped 0 bases and J dropped 6; count of bases not matched to a gene: 6. The germline gives CDR1 SGHRS, CDR2 YFSETQ. The CDR3 is 15 residues long. The DNA for the CDR3 is TGCGCCAGCAGCTTGGAACTAGCGACAACCAATGAGCAGTTCTTC. Its protein is CASSLELATTNEQFF.

V and J are TRBV25-1 and TRBJ1-1, with D tentatively TRBD1 (5 bases). Between the trimmed V and J ends, which lost 2 bases and 1 base, there was a span of 5 bases. CDR1 is MGHDK, CDR2 SYGVNS, per germline. The CDR3 length is 13 residues. CDR3 bases: TGTGCCAGCAGTGAACAGGGGAACACTGAAGCTTTCTTT. Protein product: CASSEQGNTEAFF.

The chain is built from TRBV28 and TRBJ2-3; possible D gene TRBD2, 5 bases. V lost 1 base to trimming and J lost 2 bases, with 16 bases between them. Per the germline V gene, CDR1 is MDHEN and CDR2 is SYDVKM. This CDR3 is built from 17 residues. The DNA of the CDR3 is TGTGCCAGCAGTTTATTAGACTCCCTCGGGGACACAGATACGCAGTATTTT. Its translation: CASSLLDSLGDTDTQYF.

There are a few counts of this clone. The chain joins TRBV20-1 to TRBJ1-3, with TRBD1 identical over 7 bases. Per the germline V gene, CDR1 is DFQATT and CDR2 is SNEGSKA (reference sequence). Germline trimming cut 5 bases from V and 8 bases from J; bases unmatched to any gene: 3. CDR3 length equals 11 residues. The CDR3 sequence: CSAGTGDTIYF. DNA for the CDR3: TGCAGTGCTGGAACAGGGGACACCATATATTTT.

This chain joins TRBV5-1 and TRBJ2-5; D is ambiguous. The CDR3 length is 16 residues. The V and J ends lost 0 bases and 5 bases respectively, with 17 bases between them. Germline-derived CDR1 and CDR2 are SGHRS and YFSETQ. CDR3 sequence (DNA): TGCGCCAGCAGCTTGGGGTTCAGTGCGCCGCCGGAGACCCAGTACTTC. Translated, it gives CASSLGFSAPPETQYF.

This chain connects TRBV15 to TRBJ2-3; D is perhaps TRBD2 (6 bases). Germline loops: CDR1 LNHNV, CDR2 YYDKDF (reference sequence). V was clipped by 3 bases and J by 0 bases, with 10 bases between them. There are 15 residues in the CDR3. CDR3 residues: CATSSGTLSTDTQYF. The CDR3 DNA is TGTGCCACCAGCAGCGGGACTTTAAGCACAGATACGCAGTATTTT.

The gene calls are TRBV18 and TRBJ1-2, with 8 bases identical to TRBD1. The germline V gene has CDR1 KGHSH and CDR2 LQKENI. The junction had 9 bases not matched to a gene; V was cut back by 6 bases and J by 6 bases. The CDR3 spans 14 residues. In DNA form, the CDR3 reads TGTGCCAGCTCTCAAGAGCCAGGGGGCAATGGCTACACCTTC. As protein: CASSQEPGGNGYTF.

V usage is TRBV6-1 and J usage is TRBJ2-3, with 8 bases identical to TRBD1. The CDR3 is 13 amino acids. Unmatched junction bases numbered 4, after V lost 8 bases and J lost 3 bases. Germline V gene sequence: CDR1 MNHNS, CDR2 SASEGT. In DNA form, the CDR3 reads TGTGCCAGCGAAAACAGGGGGACAGATACGCAGTATTTT. It translates to CASENRGTDTQYF.

The J gene is TRBJ2-6, the V gene TRBV9; D is unresolved. The germline V and J ends were trimmed by 0 bases and 0 bases, with 10 bases remaining between them. Germline CDR1 is SGDLS and CDR2 is YYNGEE. CDR3 length: 17 residues. The DNA of the CDR3 is TGTGCCAGCAGCGTAGGGTTCAAATCCTCTGGGGCCAACGTCCTGACTTTC. Translation gives CASSVGFKSSGANVLTF.

This clone was picked up a small number of times. This sequence joins TRBV7-2 and TRBJ2-2, with D possibly matching TRBD1 (6 bases). The CDR3 is made up of 15 amino acids. Germline V CDR1 and CDR2: SGHTA, FQGNSA. Trimming removed 5 bases from V and 6 bases from J, with 16 bases in between. CDR3 region: CASSPQGIGSGELFF. The DNA for the CDR3 is TGTGCCAGCAGCCCGCAGGGGATCGGGTCCGGGGAGCTGTTTTTT.

The chain carries TRBV5-1 and TRBJ1-2; a weak D match, TRBD1 (5 bases). From germline, CDR1 is SGHRS and CDR2 YFSETQ. V was clipped by 1 base and J by 10 bases, with 14 bases between them. CDR3 length: 13 residues. The CDR3 is CASSLTPGQDYTF. The DNA for the CDR3 is TGCGCCAGCAGCTTGACACCGGGGCAGGACTACACCTTC.

This clone appeared a few times. The rearrangement links TRBV18 to TRBJ2-3; 7 bases map to TRBD1. The CDR3 has 13 amino acids. Unmatched junction bases numbered 6, after V lost 6 bases and J lost 6 bases. CDR1 and CDR2 from the germline V gene are KGHSH and LQKENI. The CDR3 region is CASSEQGWDTQYF. The CDR3 coding sequence is TGTGCCAGCTCGGAACAGGGGTGGGATACGCAGTATTTT.

The rearrangement joins TRBV18 to TRBJ1-2; tentatively, D is TRBD1 (5 bases). Trimming shortened V by 4 bases and J by 8 bases, and 17 bases separated the two germline ends. This CDR3 has 14 amino acids. CDR1 KGHSH and CDR2 LQKENI come from the germline V gene. The CDR3 bases are TGTGCCAGCTCACTACAAGGGCAGGGAAAGGGCTACACCTTC. This translates into CASSLQGQGKGYTF.

This clone was found once. This sequence joins TRBV12-5 and TRBJ2-1; D may be TRBD1 or TRBD2 (5 bases each). V lost 6 bases, J lost 7 bases, and 16 bases lay in between. In germline, CDR1 is LGHNT, CDR2 FRNRAP. This CDR3 region has 14 residues. This CDR3 reads CASGSGQGVNEQFF. The CDR3 DNA reads as TGTGCTAGTGGATCAGGGCAGGGAGTGAATGAGCAGTTCTTC.

This clone was counted once. The V and J genes are TRBV7-2 and TRBJ2-2; no clear D. Trimming removed 3 bases at V and 4 bases at J, with 15 bases between. This CDR3 spans 16 amino acids. Germline loops: CDR1 SGHTA, CDR2 FQGNSA. This CDR3 is CASSFRTPPITGELFF. CDR3 nucleotide sequence: TGTGCCAGCAGCTTTCGGACCCCCCCCATCACCGGGGAGCTGTTTTTT.